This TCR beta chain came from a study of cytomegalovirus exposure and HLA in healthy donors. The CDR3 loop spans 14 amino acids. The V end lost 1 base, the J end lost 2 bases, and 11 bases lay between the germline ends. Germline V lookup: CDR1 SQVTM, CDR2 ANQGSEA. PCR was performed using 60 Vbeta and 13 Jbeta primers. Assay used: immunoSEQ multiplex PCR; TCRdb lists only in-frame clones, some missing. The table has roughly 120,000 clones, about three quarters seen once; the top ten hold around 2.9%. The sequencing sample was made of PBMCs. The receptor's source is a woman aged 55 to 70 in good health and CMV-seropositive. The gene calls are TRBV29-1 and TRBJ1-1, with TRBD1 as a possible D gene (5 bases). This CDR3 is CSVEGLRGNTEAFF. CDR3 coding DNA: TGCAGCGTTGAAGGTTTAAGGGGTAACACTGAAGCTTTCTTT.